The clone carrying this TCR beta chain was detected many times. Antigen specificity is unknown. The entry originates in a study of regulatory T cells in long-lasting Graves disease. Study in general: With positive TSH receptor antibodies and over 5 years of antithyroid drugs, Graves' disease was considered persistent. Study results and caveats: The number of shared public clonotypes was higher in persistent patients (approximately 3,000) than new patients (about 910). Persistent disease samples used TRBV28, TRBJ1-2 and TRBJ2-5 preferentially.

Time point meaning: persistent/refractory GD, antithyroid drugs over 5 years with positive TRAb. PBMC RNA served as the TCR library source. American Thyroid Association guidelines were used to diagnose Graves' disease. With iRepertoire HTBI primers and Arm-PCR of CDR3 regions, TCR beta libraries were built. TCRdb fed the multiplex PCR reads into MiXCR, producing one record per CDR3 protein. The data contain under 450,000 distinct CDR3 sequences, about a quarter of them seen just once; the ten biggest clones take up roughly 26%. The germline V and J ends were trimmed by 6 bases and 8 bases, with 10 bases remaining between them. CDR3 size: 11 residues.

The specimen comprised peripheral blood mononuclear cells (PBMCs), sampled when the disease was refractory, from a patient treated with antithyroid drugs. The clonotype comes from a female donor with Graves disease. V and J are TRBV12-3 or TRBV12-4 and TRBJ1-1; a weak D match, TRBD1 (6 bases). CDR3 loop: CASSFGQEAFF. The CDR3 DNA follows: TGTGCCAGCAGCTTCGGACAGGAAGCTTTCTTT.